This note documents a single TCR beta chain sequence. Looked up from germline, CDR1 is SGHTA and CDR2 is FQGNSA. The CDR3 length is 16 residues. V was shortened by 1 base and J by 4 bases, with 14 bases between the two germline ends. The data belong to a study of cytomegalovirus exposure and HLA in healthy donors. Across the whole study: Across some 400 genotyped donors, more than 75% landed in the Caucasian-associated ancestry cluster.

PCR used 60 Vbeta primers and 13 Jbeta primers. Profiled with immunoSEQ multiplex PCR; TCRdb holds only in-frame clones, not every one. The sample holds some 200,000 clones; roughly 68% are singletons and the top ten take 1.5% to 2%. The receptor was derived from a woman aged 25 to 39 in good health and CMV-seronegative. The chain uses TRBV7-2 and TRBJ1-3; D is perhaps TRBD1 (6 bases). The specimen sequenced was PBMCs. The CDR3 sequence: CASSLVGGARGNTIYF. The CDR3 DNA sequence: TGTGCCAGCAGCTTAGTAGGGGGGGCGCGGGGAAACACCATATATTTT.